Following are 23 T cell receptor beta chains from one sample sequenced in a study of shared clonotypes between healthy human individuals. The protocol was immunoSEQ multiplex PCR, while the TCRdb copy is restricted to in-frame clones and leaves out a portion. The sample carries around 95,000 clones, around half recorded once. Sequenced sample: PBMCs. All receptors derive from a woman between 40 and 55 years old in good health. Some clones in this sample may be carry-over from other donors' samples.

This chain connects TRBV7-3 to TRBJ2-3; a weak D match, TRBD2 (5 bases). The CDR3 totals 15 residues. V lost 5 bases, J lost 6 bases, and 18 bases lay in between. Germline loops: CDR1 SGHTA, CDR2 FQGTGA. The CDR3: CASSASVRPGDTQYF. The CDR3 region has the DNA TGTGCCAGCAGCGCAAGCGTCAGGCCGGGGGATACGCAGTATTTT. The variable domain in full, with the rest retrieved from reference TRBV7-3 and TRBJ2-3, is GAGVSQTPSNKVTEKGKYVELRCDPISGHTALYWYRQSLGQGPEFLIYFQGTGAADDSGLPNDRFFAVRPEGSVSTLKIQRTERGDSAVYLCASSASVRPGDTQYFGPGTRLTVL.

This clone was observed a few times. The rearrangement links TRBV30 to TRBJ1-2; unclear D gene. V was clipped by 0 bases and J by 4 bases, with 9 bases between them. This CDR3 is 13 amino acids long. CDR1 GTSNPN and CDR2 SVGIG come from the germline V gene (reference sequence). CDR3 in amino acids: CAWSVSDIYGYTF. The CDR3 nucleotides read TGTGCCTGGAGTGTGTCCGACATCTATGGCTACACCTTC.

As DNA, the CDR3 is TGTGCCAGCAGCTCGGGAGCTTACGAGCAGTACTTC. Protein product: CASSSGAYEQYF. The V call is TRBV7-8, the J call TRBJ2-7, with D possibly TRBD2 on 6 matching bases. The CDR3 consists of 12 residues. V was pared by 4 bases and J by 4 bases, with 8 bases between. Per the germline V gene, CDR1 is SGHVS and CDR2 is FQNEAQ.

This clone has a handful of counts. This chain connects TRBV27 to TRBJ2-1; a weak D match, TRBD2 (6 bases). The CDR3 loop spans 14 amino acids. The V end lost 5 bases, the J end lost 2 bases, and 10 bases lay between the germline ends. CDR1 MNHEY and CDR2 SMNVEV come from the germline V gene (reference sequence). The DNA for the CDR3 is TGTGCCAGCAGTACGGGAGCGACCTACAATGAGCAGTTCTTC. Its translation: CASSTGATYNEQFF.

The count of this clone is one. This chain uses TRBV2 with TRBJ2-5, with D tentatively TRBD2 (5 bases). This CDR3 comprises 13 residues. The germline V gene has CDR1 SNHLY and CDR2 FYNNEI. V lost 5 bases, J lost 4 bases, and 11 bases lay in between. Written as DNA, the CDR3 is TGTGCCAGCAGTTATACAGAGGGAGAGACCCAGTACTTC. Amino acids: CASSYTEGETQYF. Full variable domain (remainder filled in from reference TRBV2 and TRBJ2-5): EPEVTQTPSHQVTQMGQEVILRCVPISNHLYFYWYRQILGQKVEFLVSFYNNEISEKSEIFDDQFSVERPDGSNFTLKIRSTKLEDSAMYFCASSYTEGETQYFGPGTRLLVL.

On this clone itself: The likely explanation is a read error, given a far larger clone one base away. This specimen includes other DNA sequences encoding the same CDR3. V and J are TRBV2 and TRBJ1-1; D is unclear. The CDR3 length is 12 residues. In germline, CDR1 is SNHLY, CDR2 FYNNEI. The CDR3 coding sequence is TGTGCCAGCAGTGAGCGAAGCACTGAGGCTTTCTTT. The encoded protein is CASSERSTEAFF.

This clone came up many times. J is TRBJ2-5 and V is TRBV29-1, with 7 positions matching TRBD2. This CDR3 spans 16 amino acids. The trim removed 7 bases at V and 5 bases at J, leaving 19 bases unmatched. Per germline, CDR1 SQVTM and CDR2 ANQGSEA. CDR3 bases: TGCAGCGCTACCTCCCGGACTAGACTGGGCGGGGAGACCCAGTACTTC. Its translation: CSATSRTRLGGETQYF.

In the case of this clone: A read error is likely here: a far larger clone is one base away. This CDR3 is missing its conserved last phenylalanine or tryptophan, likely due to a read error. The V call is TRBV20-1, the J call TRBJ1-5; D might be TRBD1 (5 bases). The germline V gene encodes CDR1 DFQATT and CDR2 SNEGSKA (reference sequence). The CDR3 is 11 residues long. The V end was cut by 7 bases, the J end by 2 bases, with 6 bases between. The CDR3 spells CSGGGNQPQHL. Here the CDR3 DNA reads TGCAGTGGAGGGGGCAATCAGCCCCAGCATCTT.

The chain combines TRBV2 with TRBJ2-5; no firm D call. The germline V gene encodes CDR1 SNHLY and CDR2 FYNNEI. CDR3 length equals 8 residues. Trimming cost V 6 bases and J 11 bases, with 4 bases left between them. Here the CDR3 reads CASREQYF. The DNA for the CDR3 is TGTGCCAGCAGGGAGCAGTACTTC.

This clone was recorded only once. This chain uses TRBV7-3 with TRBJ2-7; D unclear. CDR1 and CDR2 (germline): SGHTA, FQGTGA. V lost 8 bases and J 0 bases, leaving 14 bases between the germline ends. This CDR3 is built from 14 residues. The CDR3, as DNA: TGTGCCAGCCCCTGGCGTAACTCCTCCTACGAGCAGTACTTC. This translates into CASPWRNSSYEQYF.

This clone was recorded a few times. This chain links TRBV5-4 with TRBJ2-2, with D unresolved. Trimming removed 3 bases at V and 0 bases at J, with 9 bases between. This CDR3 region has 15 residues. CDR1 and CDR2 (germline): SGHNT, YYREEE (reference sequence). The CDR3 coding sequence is TGTGCCAGCAGCTCGCCTTACGCGAACACCGGGGAGCTGTTTTTT. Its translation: CASSSPYANTGELFF. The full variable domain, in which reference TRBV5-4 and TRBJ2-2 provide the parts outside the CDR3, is ETGVTQSPTHLIKTRGQQVTLRCSSQSGHNTVSWYQQALGQGPQFIFQYYREEENGRGNFPPRFSGLQFPNYSSELNVNALELDDSALYLCASSSPYANTGELFFGEGSRLTVL.

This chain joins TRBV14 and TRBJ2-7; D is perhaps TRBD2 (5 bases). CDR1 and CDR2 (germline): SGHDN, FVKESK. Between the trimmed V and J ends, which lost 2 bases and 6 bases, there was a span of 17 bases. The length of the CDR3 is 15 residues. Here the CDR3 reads CASSQFRGLASEQYF. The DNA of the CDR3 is TGTGCCAGCAGCCAATTCAGAGGTCTAGCCTCCGAGCAGTACTTC.

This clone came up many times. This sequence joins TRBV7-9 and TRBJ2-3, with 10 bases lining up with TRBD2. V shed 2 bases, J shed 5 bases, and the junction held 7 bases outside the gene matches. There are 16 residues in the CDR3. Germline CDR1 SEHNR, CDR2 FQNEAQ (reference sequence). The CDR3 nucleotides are TGTGCCAGCAGCTTAAGCCTAGCGGGAGCGGTAGATACGCAGTATTTT. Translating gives CASSLSLAGAVDTQYF.

Here the CDR3 reads CAWSVAGNYGYTF. The DNA for the CDR3 is TGTGCCTGGAGTGTGGCGGGGAACTATGGCTACACCTTC. V usage is TRBV30 and J usage is TRBJ1-2; no clear D gene. Germline V CDR1 and CDR2: GTSNPN, SVGIG (reference sequence). The CDR3 runs to 13 residues. Trimming took off 0 bases at V and 2 bases at J, with 7 bases between the two ends.

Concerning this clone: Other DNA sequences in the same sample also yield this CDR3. The CDR3 bases are TGTGCCAGCTCACCGGGACAGGACTATGGCTACACCTTC. It encodes CASSPGQDYGYTF. The genes are TRBV18 and TRBJ1-2, with 8 positions matching TRBD1. The junction had 0 bases not matched to a gene; V was cut back by 3 bases and J by 3 bases. Germline-derived CDR1 and CDR2 are KGHSH and LQKENI. The CDR3 has 13 amino acids.

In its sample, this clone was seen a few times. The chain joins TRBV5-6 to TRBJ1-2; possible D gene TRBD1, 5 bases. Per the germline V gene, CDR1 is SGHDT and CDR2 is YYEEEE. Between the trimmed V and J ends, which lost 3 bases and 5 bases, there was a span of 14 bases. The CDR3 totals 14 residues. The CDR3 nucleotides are TGTGCCAGCAGCTCCGGCAGGGTGGGGTATGGCTACACCTTC. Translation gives CASSSGRVGYGYTF.

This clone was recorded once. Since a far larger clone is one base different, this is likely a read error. CDR3 DNA sequence: TGTGCCACCAGCACGAGGGACAGGGGTCATGGCTACACCTTC. It codes for CATSTRDRGHGYTF. The chain employs TRBV15 and TRBJ1-2; 10 bases fit TRBD1. The CDR3 runs 14 residues. CDR1 and CDR2 (germline): LNHNV, YYDKDF (reference sequence). V lost 4 bases to trimming and J lost 6 bases; unmatched junction nucleotides: 5.

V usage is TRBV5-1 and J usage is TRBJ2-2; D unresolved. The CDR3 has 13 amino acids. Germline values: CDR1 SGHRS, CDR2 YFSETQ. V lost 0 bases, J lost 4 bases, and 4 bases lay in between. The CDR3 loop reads CASSLGVTGELFF. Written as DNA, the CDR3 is TGCGCCAGCAGCTTGGGCGTCACCGGGGAGCTGTTTTTT.

The CDR3 DNA is TGTGCCAGCAGCTTACGGGGACGGGGCAATCAGCCCCAGCATTTT. Protein product: CASSLRGRGNQPQHF. This chain connects TRBV5-6 to TRBJ1-5; tentatively, D is TRBD1 (5 bases). The CDR3 length is 15 residues. The V and J ends lost 2 bases and 2 bases respectively, with 11 bases between them. Germline assignment: CDR1 SGHDT and CDR2 YYEEEE.

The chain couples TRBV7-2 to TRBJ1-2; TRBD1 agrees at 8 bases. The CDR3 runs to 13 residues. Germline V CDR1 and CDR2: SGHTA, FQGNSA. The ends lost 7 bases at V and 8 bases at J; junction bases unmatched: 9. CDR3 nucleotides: TGTGCCAGCACCCATACTGGGACAGGCGGCTACACCTTC. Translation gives CASTHTGTGGYTF.

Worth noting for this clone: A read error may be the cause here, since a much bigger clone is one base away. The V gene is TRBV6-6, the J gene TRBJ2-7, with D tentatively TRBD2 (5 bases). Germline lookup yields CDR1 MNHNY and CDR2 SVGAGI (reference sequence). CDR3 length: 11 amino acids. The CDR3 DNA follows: TGTGCCGGCAGTTACTCGACGGACTTGCACTTC. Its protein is CAGSYSTDLHF.

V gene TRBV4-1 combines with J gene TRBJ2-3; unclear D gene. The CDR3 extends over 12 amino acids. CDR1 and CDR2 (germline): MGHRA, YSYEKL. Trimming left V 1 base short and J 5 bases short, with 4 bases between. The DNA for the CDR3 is TGCGCCAGCAGCCAAGCCTTAGATACGCAGTATTTT. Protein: CASSQALDTQYF.

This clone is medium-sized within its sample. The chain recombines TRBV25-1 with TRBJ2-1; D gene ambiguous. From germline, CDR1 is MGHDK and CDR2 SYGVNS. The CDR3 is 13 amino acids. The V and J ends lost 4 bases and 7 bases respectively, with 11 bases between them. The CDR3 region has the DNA TGTGCCAGCAGTGCTTCCCCTGGGAATGAGCAGTTCTTC. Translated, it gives CASSASPGNEQFF.